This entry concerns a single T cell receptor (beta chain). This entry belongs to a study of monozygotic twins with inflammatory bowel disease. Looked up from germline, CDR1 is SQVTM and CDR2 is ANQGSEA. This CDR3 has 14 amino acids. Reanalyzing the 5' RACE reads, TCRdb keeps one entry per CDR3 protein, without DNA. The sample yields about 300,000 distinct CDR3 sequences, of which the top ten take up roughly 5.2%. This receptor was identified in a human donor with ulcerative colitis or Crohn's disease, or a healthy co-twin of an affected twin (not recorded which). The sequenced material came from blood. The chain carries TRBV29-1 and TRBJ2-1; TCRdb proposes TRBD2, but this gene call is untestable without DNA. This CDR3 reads CSVVGTIAGNEQFF.